The present entry profiles one T cell receptor beta chain with its context. This sample was taken from a study of T cell changes during pregnancy in multiple sclerosis. Only in-frame clones appear in the TCRdb table, and some are missing; sequencing was by immunoSEQ multiplex PCR. The sample carries about 53,000 clones, over 85% recorded once. The TCR sequence derives from a female donor with multiple sclerosis, enrolled in a pregnancy study. The sequencing used CD8+ T cells from peripheral blood mononuclear cells, collected before pregnancy.

DNA of the CDR3: TGTGCCAGCCAGGTCGGGGCTGAAGCTTTCTTT. This codes for CASQVGAEAFF. The chain recombines TRBV27 with TRBJ1-1; D remains unclear. The CDR3 extends over 11 amino acids. The germline V gene encodes CDR1 MNHEY and CDR2 SMNVEV (reference sequence). Between the trimmed V and J ends, which lost 8 bases and 6 bases, there was a span of 10 bases.